The following is a T cell receptor (beta chain) sequence with its context. These data are taken from a study of T cells in Graves' hyperthyroidism and ophthalmopathy. V shed 1 base and J shed 5 bases, with 15 bases lying between them. CDR3 length equals 16 residues. CDR1 and CDR2 from the germline V gene are LNHDA and SQIVND (reference sequence). Regions amplified from RNA transcripts were the TCR beta CDR3 regions. Primed by the HTBI set, a first-round RT-PCR was run on the TCR CDR3. TCRdb processed the multiplex PCR reads anew with MiXCR; each CDR3 protein has one entry. The sample has 250,000 or so distinct CDR3 sequences, 14% to 15% seen once; the top ten hold less than 15%.

The source of this sequence is a woman aged 40 to 50 with Graves' hyperthyroidism that later progressed to Graves' ophthalmopathy. This chain uses TRBV19 with TRBJ2-1; D may correspond to TRBD1 or TRBD2 (5 bases each). Specimen: blood. CDR3 sequence reads: CASSIVGTRSDNEQFF. In DNA form, the CDR3 reads TGTGCCAGTAGTATAGTGGGGACCCGGTCGGACAATGAGCAGTTCTTC.